A single sample is the source of the 21 T cell receptor beta chains below, sequenced in a study of shared clonotypes between healthy human individuals. Assay: immunoSEQ multiplex PCR; the TCRdb copy retains only in-frame clones and omits some. The sample has roughly 2,500,000 clones; 93% are singletons. The sample taken for sequencing was naive CD4+ T cells from PBMCs. The sample's subset: CD45RA+ positively selected. The receptors here all came from a man between 18 and 35 years old in good health. Some clones in this sample may be carry-over from other donors' samples.

The chain has TRBV4-1 and TRBJ2-5, with unresolved D. Germline V gene sequence: CDR1 MGHRA, CDR2 YSYEKL. Deletions cut 4 bases from V and 7 bases from J, with 16 bases between. The length of the CDR3 is 14 residues. The DNA of the CDR3 is TGCGCCAGCAGCCTACCCGGCCCCTCAGGGACCCAGTACTTC. Residues: CASSLPGPSGTQYF.

The rearrangement joins TRBV7-8 to TRBJ2-1, with 10 bases aligning to TRBD2. Germline V gene sequence: CDR1 SGHVS, CDR2 FQNEAQ. The CDR3 sequence is 18 residues long. Trimming cost V 5 bases and J 0 bases; bases outside gene matches: 10. CDR3 nucleotide sequence: TGTGCCAGCAGCCAACAACCTCCTAGCGGGGGCTCCTACAATGAGCAGTTCTTC. It is translated as CASSQQPPSGGSYNEQFF.

Note on this clone: Other DNA variants within this sample encode the same CDR3. The chain employs TRBV28 and TRBJ2-1; 10 bases agree with TRBD2. Trimming removed 6 bases from V and 1 base from J; junction bases left unmatched: 3. Germline CDR1 is MDHEN and CDR2 is SYDVKM. This CDR3 has 15 amino acids. DNA of the CDR3: TGTGCCAGCAGGCTAGCGGGAGCTTCCTACAATGAGCAGTTCTTC. It codes for CASRLAGASYNEQFF.

The chain employs TRBV7-9 and TRBJ1-5; possible D gene TRBD1, 6 bases. CDR3 length equals 15 residues. The germline CDR1 and CDR2 sequences are SEHNR and FQNEAQ (reference sequence). Trimming took off 5 bases at V and 6 bases at J, with 17 bases between the two ends. CDR3 sequence (DNA): TGTGCCAGCAGCCATAGCGGGGGCACAAGTCAGCCCCAGCATTTT. Its protein product is CASSHSGGTSQPQHF.

CDR3: CASSWGGENTEAFF. Written as DNA, the CDR3 is TGTGCCAGCAGTTGGGGGGGCGAAAACACTGAAGCTTTCTTT. V and J are TRBV28 and TRBJ1-1; the D gene is possibly TRBD1 (6 bases). The CDR3 covers 14 residues. Trimming shortened V by 4 bases and J by 2 bases, and 11 bases separated the two germline ends. Germline loops: CDR1 MDHEN, CDR2 SYDVKM.

The chain uses TRBV28 and TRBJ1-2; D gene unclear. The germline CDR1 and CDR2 sequences are MDHEN and SYDVKM. The length of the CDR3 is 14 residues. With 4 bases removed from V and 2 bases from J, the gap between germline ends came to 11 bases. The CDR3 bases are TGTGCCAGCAGTTCCCAAGGAGTCAACTATGGCTACACCTTC. Translating gives CASSSQGVNYGYTF.

The rearrangement joins TRBV19 to TRBJ1-4; unclear D gene. Between the trimmed V and J ends, which lost 1 base and 5 bases, there was a span of 14 bases. Germline V gives CDR1 LNHDA, CDR2 SQIVND (reference sequence). The CDR3 spans 16 residues. The CDR3 is CASSIVSGKLNEKLFF. As DNA, the CDR3 is TGTGCCAGTAGTATAGTCTCCGGGAAGTTAAATGAAAAACTGTTTTTT.

Here the CDR3 reads CASNIGIGDGYTF. The CDR3 region has the DNA TGTGCCAGCAACATTGGGATAGGGGACGGCTACACCTTC. The chain recombines TRBV4-2 with TRBJ1-2, with D tentatively TRBD1 (5 bases). The germline V and J ends were trimmed by 7 bases and 8 bases, with 17 bases remaining between them. Per the germline V gene, CDR1 is LGHNA and CDR2 is YNFKEQ. The CDR3 spans 13 residues.

V usage is TRBV28 and J usage is TRBJ2-5; maybe TRBD1 (6 bases). Gene TRBJ2-7 matches the end of the DNA better, so the J call may be wrong. Germline lookup yields CDR1 MDHEN and CDR2 SYDVKM. The CDR3 is 14 amino acids. The CDR3 nucleotides are TGTGCCAGCAGGTCCGGACAGCTTACTTACGAGCAGTACTTC. As protein: CASRSGQLTYEQYF.

The chain is built from TRBV20-1 and TRBJ2-7; D might be TRBD1 (5 bases). Germline V gene lookup returns CDR1 DFQATT and CDR2 SNEGSKA (reference sequence). With 6 bases removed from V and 5 bases from J, the gap between germline ends came to 11 bases. The length of the CDR3 is 11 residues. The CDR3 region is CSAGHRHEQYF. DNA of the CDR3: TGCAGTGCCGGGCACAGGCACGAGCAGTACTTC.

The chain has TRBV18 and TRBJ2-7; D may be TRBD1 (6 bases). Trimming took off 4 bases at V and 7 bases at J, with 17 bases between the two ends. Germline loops: CDR1 KGHSH, CDR2 LQKENI. This CDR3 has 14 residues. This chain's CDR3 is CASSRASGGREQYF. The CDR3 bases are TGTGCCAGCTCACGGGCCTCTGGGGGCAGGGAGCAGTACTTC.

CDR3 amino acids: CASGRTSMNTEAFF. The CDR3 nucleotides read TGTGCCAGCGGCCGAACTTCTATGAACACTGAAGCTTTCTTT. The genes are TRBV5-4 and TRBJ1-1, with no clear D. The CDR3 is made up of 14 amino acids. The germline V gene has CDR1 SGHNT and CDR2 YYREEE (reference sequence). V was pared by 7 bases and J by 0 bases, with 13 bases between.

Comment on this clone: Other DNA variants within this sample encode the same CDR3. CDR3 nucleotide sequence: TGCAGCGTTGTGCCAGGCACAGATACGCAGTATTTT. Translation gives CSVVPGTDTQYF. The chain joins TRBV29-1 to TRBJ2-3; D ambiguous. The CDR3 spans 12 residues. V lost 4 bases and J 1 base, leaving 6 bases between the germline ends. CDR1 and CDR2 (germline): SQVTM, ANQGSEA.

The chain has TRBV2 and TRBJ1-2; D uncertain. V lost 0 bases and J lost 5, with 4 bases in between. This CDR3 is 12 amino acids long. CDR1 is SNHLY and CDR2 is FYNNEI in the germline V gene. The CDR3: CASSEALYGYTF. The CDR3 nucleotides are TGTGCCAGCAGTGAAGCGCTTTATGGCTACACCTTC.

This chain uses TRBV6-5 with TRBJ2-3; D unresolved. Trimming pared 0 bases from V and 6 bases from J, leaving 13 bases between. The CDR3 totals 15 residues. Germline-derived CDR1 and CDR2 are MNHEY and SVGAGI. The DNA of the CDR3 is TGTGCCAGCAGTTACTCGTTCAAGGATTTGGATACGCAGTATTTT. Amino acids: CASSYSFKDLDTQYF.

The rearrangement links TRBV7-9 to TRBJ1-2; the D gene is possibly TRBD1 (5 bases). Trimming removed 4 bases at V and 8 bases at J, with 8 bases between. There are 11 residues in the CDR3. CDR1 and CDR2 (germline): SEHNR, FQNEAQ (reference sequence). The CDR3 nucleotides are TGTGCCAGCAGCTCTCAGGGAGGCTACACCTTC. This gives the protein CASSSQGGYTF.

This clone was observed a single time. The J gene is TRBJ2-2, the V gene TRBV14; D may correspond to TRBD1 or TRBD2 (6 bases each). Trimming took off 4 bases at V and 7 bases at J, with 25 bases between the two ends. Germline CDR1 is SGHDN and CDR2 is FVKESK. This CDR3 is 18 amino acids long. In nucleotides, the CDR3 is TGTGCCAGCAGCCGGGGGGCACGCGGGACCCCGGTGGGCGGGGAGCTGTTTTTT. It specifies CASSRGARGTPVGGELFF.

The genes are TRBV11-2 and TRBJ2-7, with D possibly matching TRBD2 (5 bases). The germline V gene encodes CDR1 SGHAT and CDR2 FQNNGV. V was clipped by 5 bases and J by 4 bases, with 15 bases between them. The CDR3 totals 14 residues. CDR3 region: CASSQGLGVYEQYF. For the CDR3, the DNA is TGTGCCAGCAGCCAAGGGCTCGGGGTTTACGAGCAGTACTTC.

V is TRBV7-2 and J is TRBJ2-1; D is possibly TRBD1 (5 bases). CDR3 length: 12 residues. Germline V gene sequence: CDR1 SGHTA, CDR2 FQGNSA. Trimming took 7 bases from V and 5 from J, leaving 9 bases between them. CDR3 sequence: CASKTVHNEQFF. CDR3 coding DNA: TGTGCCAGCAAGACAGTCCACAATGAGCAGTTCTTC.

V and J are TRBV7-2 and TRBJ1-6; tentative D call: TRBD1 (6 bases). CDR1 SGHTA and CDR2 FQGNSA come from the germline V gene. This CDR3 has 15 amino acids. V lost 1 base to trimming and J lost 7 bases, with 11 bases between them. CDR3 DNA: TGTGCCAGCAGCTTAGGGGGGCACGTGAATTCACCCCTCCACTTT. This sequence encodes CASSLGGHVNSPLHF. Full variable domain (missing parts from reference TRBV7-2 and TRBJ1-6): GAGVSQSPSNKVTEKGKDVELRCDPISGHTALYWYRQSLGQGLEFLIYFQGNSAPDKSGLPSDRFSAERTGGSVSTLTIQRTQQEDSAVYLCASSLGGHVNSPLHFGNGTRLTVT.

This clone was found once. This chain joins TRBV5-6 and TRBJ2-6; D remains ambiguous. The CDR3 contains 16 residues. Germline V CDR1 and CDR2: SGHDT, YYEEEE. Trimming pared 0 bases from V and 0 bases from J, leaving 7 bases between. DNA for the CDR3: TGTGCCAGCAGCTTGGCCCTAGACTCTGGGGCCAACGTCCTGACTTTC. Its translation is CASSLALDSGANVLTF.